This entry lists 28 T cell receptor beta chains sequenced from one sample in a study of T cells in Graves' hyperthyroidism and ophthalmopathy. The TCR beta CDR3 regions underwent amplification using RNA transcripts as the source. First-round RT-PCR of the TCR CDR3 relied on the HTBI primer set. TCRdb ran MiXCR on the multiplex PCR reads and lists one entry per CDR3 protein. The sample has 480,000 or so distinct CDR3 sequences; over 13% are singletons. Material: blood. The receptors originated from a woman aged 18 to 35 with Graves' hyperthyroidism.

This clonotype was counted ten times or more. This chain uses TRBV9 with TRBJ2-5, with 8 bases that match TRBD2. Trimming cost V 0 bases and J 5 bases; bases outside gene matches: 3. The CDR3 has 14 residues. The V gene's germline CDR1 is SGDLS and CDR2 YYNGEE. CDR3: CASSVVAGGETQYF. Here the CDR3 DNA reads TGTGCCAGCAGCGTAGTTGCGGGAGGTGAGACCCAGTACTTC.

The table lists this clonotype with many counts. J is TRBJ2-7 and V is TRBV10-3, with a possible D match to TRBD2 (5 bases). CDR3 length: 13 amino acids. Germline V gene data show CDR1 as ENHRY and CDR2 as SYGVKD. V lost 11 bases and J lost 3, with 17 bases in between. As DNA, the CDR3 is TGTGCCGCGCGCGGGCCCCTTAGCTACGAGCAGTACTTC. It is translated as CAARGPLSYEQYF.

This clonotype has at least ten counts. The chain recombines TRBV11-2 with TRBJ2-7; D is ambiguous. V shed 5 bases and J shed 9 bases, with 14 bases lying between them. CDR1 is SGHAT and CDR2 is FQNNGV in the germline V gene. The CDR3 length is 12 residues. The CDR3 loop reads CASSPVVNGQYF. The CDR3 DNA reads as TGTGCCAGCAGCCCGGTGGTCAACGGGCAGTACTTC.

The rearrangement links TRBV9 to TRBJ2-2, with 8 bases fitting TRBD2. Germline CDR1 SGDLS, CDR2 YYNGEE. V was clipped by 4 bases and J by 4 bases; unmatched bases: 9. The CDR3 is 16 amino acids. CDR3 sequence reads: CASSLRAGEVTGELFF. In DNA, the CDR3 is TGTGCCAGCAGCTTAAGAGCGGGAGAGGTCACCGGGGAGCTGTTTTTT.

This clonotype was seen at least ten times. J is TRBJ1-5 and V is TRBV30; D remains ambiguous. V was pared by 2 bases and J by 7 bases, with 18 bases between. The CDR3 has 15 amino acids. CDR1 and CDR2 from the germline V gene are GTSNPN and SVGIG (reference sequence). CDR3 sequence: CAWSHSGSSEQPQHF. In DNA form, the CDR3 reads TGTGCCTGGAGTCATTCCGGGTCCAGCGAGCAGCCCCAGCATTTT. Full variable domain (remainder filled in from reference TRBV30 and TRBJ1-5): SQTIHQWPATLVQPVGSPLSLECTVEGTSNPNLYWYRQAAGRGLQLLFYSVGIGQISSEVPQNLSASRPQDRQFILSSKKLLLSDSGFYLCAWSHSGSSEQPQHFGDGTRLSIL.

This clonotype was counted ten times or more. This chain links TRBV27 with TRBJ1-1, with D unclear. The ends were cut back, 0 bases at V and 0 bases at J, with 14 bases in the middle. The CDR3 has 17 residues. Germline CDR1 and CDR2: MNHEY and SMNVEV (reference sequence). The CDR3 loop reads CASSLSPVLKVNTEAFF. DNA for the CDR3: TGTGCCAGCAGTTTATCCCCAGTATTGAAAGTGAACACTGAAGCTTTCTTT.

This chain uses TRBV5-6 with TRBJ1-1; TRBD1 might be the D (6 bases). Between the trimmed V and J ends, which lost 2 bases and 1 base, there was a span of 15 bases. This CDR3 is built from 16 residues. The V gene's germline CDR1 is SGHDT and CDR2 YYEEEE. The CDR3 here is CASSFELIQGNTEAFF. The CDR3 region has the DNA TGTGCCAGCAGCTTTGAGCTTATACAGGGGAACACTGAAGCTTTCTTT.

This clonotype was recorded a few times. The V gene is TRBV9, the J gene TRBJ2-3; a weak D match, TRBD2 (5 bases). The V end was cut by 0 bases, the J end by 0 bases, with 8 bases between. The CDR3 is 15 amino acids. Germline CDR1 SGDLS, CDR2 YYNGEE. CDR3 residues: CASSVAQRSTDTQYF. The DNA of the CDR3 is TGTGCCAGCAGCGTAGCCCAGCGGAGCACAGATACGCAGTATTTT.

Many counts were recorded for this clonotype. The chain has TRBV12-3 or TRBV12-4 and TRBJ2-1, with 7 positions matching TRBD2. The CDR3 covers 10 residues. V gave up 8 bases and J gave up 9 bases; unmatched junction bases: 1. CDR3 sequence (DNA): TGTGCCAGCGGGGGGGGTGAGCAGTTCTTC. Translating gives CASGGGEQFF.

This clonotype was detected ten times or more. The chain uses TRBV5-5 and TRBJ2-7; D uncertain. CDR3 size: 16 residues. The ends were cut back, 3 bases at V and 4 bases at J, with 20 bases in the middle. Germline-derived CDR1 and CDR2 are SGHKS and YYEKEE (reference sequence). The CDR3 is CASSSGSRPHSYEQYV. As DNA, the CDR3 is TGTGCCAGCAGCTCGGGCTCTCGCCCTCACTCATACGAGCAGTACGTC.

This clonotype was recorded many times. The CDR3 reads CASSYDLRDGKGELFF. CDR3 bases: TGTGCCAGCAGTTACGATCTGCGTGACGGGAAGGGGGAGCTGTTTTTT. The chain couples TRBV6-2 or TRBV6-3 to TRBJ2-2; TRBD2 is a possible D gene (5 bases). Between the trimmed V and J ends, which lost 2 bases and 8 bases, there was a span of 18 bases. CDR3 length equals 16 residues. Germline-derived CDR1 and CDR2 are MNHEY and SVGEGT.

Ten or more counts support this clonotype. The gene calls are TRBV12-3 or TRBV12-4 and TRBJ2-3, with 10 bases matching TRBD2. The CDR3 totals 16 residues. Trimming removed 5 bases from V and 4 bases from J; junction bases left unmatched: 9. The DNA of the CDR3 is TGTGCCAGCAGTCGATCACTAGCGGGAAGGGCAGATACGCAGTATTTT. Translated, it gives CASSRSLAGRADTQYF.

The chain employs TRBV7-8 and TRBJ2-7; 8 bases map to TRBD1. The CDR3 length is 14 residues. CDR1 is SGHVS, CDR2 FQNEAQ, per germline. The CDR3 DNA reads TGTGCCGGCAGCTTTCGGACAGGGCCCTACGAGCAGTACGTC. It yields the protein CAGSFRTGPYEQYV.

This clonotype was counted a few times. The J gene is TRBJ1-1, the V gene TRBV6-4; 7 bases are shared with TRBD1. J lost 4 bases, V lost 6 bases, and 8 bases had no gene match. Germline V lookup: CDR1 MRHNA, CDR2 SNTAGT. CDR3 length equals 14 residues. The CDR3 DNA reads TGTGCCAGCAGAAGACAGGGTGAAGGCACTGAAGCTTTCTTT. Translating gives CASRRQGEGTEAFF.

V and J are TRBV7-9 and TRBJ2-2, with 8 bases identical to TRBD1. This CDR3 is 18 amino acids long. The V and J ends lost 7 bases and 3 bases, in that order; junction bases with no gene match: 16. Germline CDR1 is SEHNR and CDR2 is FQNEAQ (reference sequence). CDR3 protein: CASTGNPGQGSDTGELFF. The CDR3 nucleotides read TGTGCCAGCACCGGTAATCCAGGACAGGGCTCGGACACCGGGGAGCTGTTTTTT.

The chain carries TRBV27 and TRBJ2-2; 10 bases are a match to TRBD1. From germline, CDR1 is MNHEY and CDR2 SMNVEV (reference sequence). V lost 4 bases to trimming and J lost 4 bases; unmatched junction nucleotides: 15. CDR3 length: 19 residues. The CDR3 loop is CASSSIPGQGSSGTGELFF. CDR3 coding DNA: TGTGCCAGCAGTTCTATTCCGGGACAGGGGAGTAGTGGCACCGGGGAGCTGTTTTTT.

The CDR3 sequence: CASPLSPRQGYNEQFF. For the CDR3, the DNA is TGTGCCAGCCCTTTGTCCCCCCGACAGGGATACAATGAGCAGTTCTTC. The rearrangement links TRBV6-2 or TRBV6-3 to TRBJ2-1; TRBD1 agrees at 7 bases. Germline CDR1 and CDR2: MNHEY and SVGEGT. This CDR3 has 16 residues. V was clipped by 8 bases and J by 4 bases; unmatched bases: 14.

This clonotype showed up just a few times. The chain recombines TRBV4-1 with TRBJ2-1, with 9 nucleotides matching TRBD2. This CDR3 is 16 amino acids long. Germline CDR1 and CDR2: MGHRA and YSYEKL. Trimming took 1 base from V and 2 from J; bases not matched to a gene: 3. The CDR3 nucleotides read TGCGCCAGCAGCCAAGTGGCGGGAGGGCCCTACAATGAGCAGTTCTTC. Translated: CASSQVAGGPYNEQFF.

This clonotype was observed a few times. This chain uses TRBV5-1 with TRBJ2-6; possibly TRBD1 for D (6 bases). Germline CDR1 SGHRS, CDR2 YFSETQ. Trimming removed 7 bases from V and 0 bases from J, with 14 bases in between. This CDR3 region has 16 residues. CDR3 residues: CASLQGRNSGANVLTF. The CDR3 DNA reads as TGCGCCAGCCTACAGGGCCGCAACTCTGGGGCCAACGTCCTGACTTTC. The full variable domain, completed using reference TRBV5-1 and TRBJ2-6, is KAGVTQTPRYLIKTRGQQVTLSCSPISGHRSVSWYQQTPGQGLQFLFEYFSETQRNKGNFPGRFSGRQFSNSRSEMNVSTLELGDSALYLCASLQGRNSGANVLTFGAGSRLTVL.

J is TRBJ2-5 and V is TRBV5-8, with D possibly being TRBD1 (6 bases). This CDR3 spans 15 amino acids. CDR1 and CDR2 from the germline V gene are SGHTS and YDEGEE. V was cut by 1 base and J by 4 bases, with 14 bases left in between. CDR3 residues: CASSLRGTFSETQYF. CDR3 in DNA: TGTGCCAGCAGCTTGAGGGGGACATTTTCAGAGACCCAGTACTTC.

A few counts support this clonotype. The chain employs TRBV28 and TRBJ2-4, with D perhaps matching TRBD1 (5 bases). The V and J ends lost 5 bases and 1 base respectively, with 15 bases between them. CDR1 MDHEN and CDR2 SYDVKM come from the germline V gene. The CDR3 spans 16 residues. The CDR3: CASSPPQGVAKNIQYF. CDR3 sequence (DNA): TGTGCCAGCAGTCCACCGCAAGGGGTTGCCAAAAACATTCAGTACTTC.

The V call is TRBV27, the J call TRBJ2-2, with D perhaps given as TRBD1 or TRBD2 (5 bases each). CDR1 is MNHEY and CDR2 is SMNVEV in the germline V gene (reference sequence). The CDR3 is made up of 14 amino acids. V was shortened by 4 bases and J by 4 bases, with 10 bases between the two germline ends. The CDR3 region is CASSWGKATGELFF. The DNA for the CDR3 is TGTGCCAGCAGTTGGGGGAAAGCCACCGGGGAGCTGTTTTTT.

The table lists this clonotype with many counts. The rearrangement uses TRBV6-1 and TRBJ1-2, with D hard to call. This CDR3 is built from 14 residues. Germline CDR1 reads MNHNS; CDR2 reads SASEGT. Trimming removed 5 bases from V and 2 bases from J, with 12 bases in between. The CDR3 nucleotides read TGTGCCAGCAGTCAACTCATAGGGAACTATGGCTACACCTTC. Translating it yields CASSQLIGNYGYTF.

This clonotype appeared many times. This chain connects TRBV25-1 to TRBJ1-3; 8 positions agree with TRBD1. Unmatched junction bases numbered 4, after V lost 3 bases and J lost 3 bases. Germline CDR1 MGHDK, CDR2 SYGVNS. This CDR3 has 15 amino acids. The CDR3 spells CASSEDRVGGNTIYF. The CDR3 DNA follows: TGTGCCAGCAGTGAGGACAGGGTCGGTGGAAACACCATATATTTT.

This clonotype turned up a few times. The chain employs TRBV20-1 and TRBJ1-1; D unclear. The germline V gene has CDR1 DFQATT and CDR2 SNEGSKA (reference sequence). There are 15 residues in the CDR3. The V end was cut by 0 bases, the J end by 0 bases, with 11 bases between. DNA for the CDR3: TGCAGTGCTAGAGATTCGGCCAGGCTGAACACTGAAGCTTTCTTT. Protein sequence: CSARDSARLNTEAFF.

This clonotype was counted ten times or more. The chain joins TRBV6-1 to TRBJ2-4, with a possible D match to TRBD1 (5 bases). Per the germline V gene, CDR1 is MNHNS and CDR2 is SASEGT. V lost 3 bases, J lost 1 base, and 10 bases lay in between. The CDR3 is 15 amino acids. For the CDR3, the DNA is TGTGCCAGCAGTGACCAGGGTACGGCCAAAAACATTCAGTACTTC. Translated, it gives CASSDQGTAKNIQYF.

This clonotype was observed at least ten times. This chain joins TRBV30 and TRBJ2-2, with 7 bases identical to TRBD1. This CDR3 has 13 residues. Trimming removed 4 bases from V and 6 bases from J; junction bases left unmatched: 5. The V gene's germline CDR1 is GTSNPN and CDR2 SVGIG (reference sequence). The CDR3 DNA is TGTGCCTGGAAAGACAGGGATGCCGGGGAGCTGTTTTTT. It encodes CAWKDRDAGELFF.

In its sample, this clonotype was seen many times. The chain recombines TRBV10-3 with TRBJ2-2; maybe TRBD2 (5 bases). This CDR3 has 15 residues. The V gene's germline CDR1 is ENHRY and CDR2 SYGVKD. The V and J ends lost 11 bases and 7 bases respectively, with 23 bases between them. In nucleotides, the CDR3 is TGTGCCGCCACCCCCCAGGTCCGAAGCGGCGGGGAGCTGTTTTTT. Translating it yields CAATPQVRSGGELFF.